Listed below are T cell receptor beta chains from one sample, sequenced in a study of long-term antiretroviral therapy in people with HIV. The data were produced by immunoSEQ multiplex PCR, yet TCRdb's version contains in-frame clones alone and is incomplete. The sample shows about 16,000 clones, 77% of them seen only once. The specimen comprised unsorted PBMCs, sampled 2.1 years after starting antiretroviral therapy. The receptors come from a man in his forties with HIV. CDR3s include the opening cysteine and the closing phenylalanine or tryptophan. A D gene is named only where the DNA matches it firmly. For some rows the clone size is stated as once, few or many, or as a class when expanded; others skip it.

J gene: TRBJ1-1; D gene: NA; V gene: TRBV19; clone size: NA; CDR3 DNA: TGTGCCAGTAGTTATGGGGGCACTGAAGCTTTCTTT; CDR3 protein: CASSYGGTEAFF
J gene: TRBJ2-5; D gene: TRBD1; V gene: TRBV7-9; clone size: NA; CDR3 DNA: TGTGCCAGCCGCCCAAGAGGGGGCGAAGAGACCCAGTACTTC; CDR3 protein: CASRPRGGEETQYF
J gene: TRBJ1-3; D gene: TRBD1; V gene: TRBV7-9; clone size: NA; CDR3 DNA: TGTGCCAGCAGCTTAGGAACAGGGGGAATGGACACCATATATTTT; CDR3 protein: CASSLGTGGMDTIYF
J gene: TRBJ2-1; D gene: TRBD1; V gene: TRBV27; clone size: NA; CDR3 DNA: TGTGCCAGTCGTCGTCCGGGACAGGGGGCAAATGAGCAGTTCTTC; CDR3 protein: CASRRPGQGANEQFF
J gene: TRBJ1-1; D gene: NA; V gene: TRBV5-6; clone size: few; CDR3 DNA: TGTGCCAGCAGCTTGCTTTTGGGGCGGCCCCCAGCTTTCTTT; CDR3 protein: CASSLLLGRPPAFF
J gene: TRBJ1-4; D gene: NA; V gene: TRBV5-3; clone size: NA; CDR3 DNA: TGTGCCAGAAGCTTGAGGGCAGACAGACCAAATGAAAAACTGTTTTTT; CDR3 protein: CARSLRADRPNEKLFF
J gene: TRBJ2-7; D gene: NA; V gene: TRBV5-1; clone size: NA; CDR3 DNA: TGCGCCAGCAGCCAACCTAGCGTGGATAAGAGCGAGCAGTACTTC; CDR3 protein: CASSQPSVDKSEQYF
J gene: TRBJ2-7; D gene: NA; V gene: TRBV5-4; clone size: NA; CDR3 DNA: TGTGCCTCAGGGACCTCCTACGAGCAGTACTTC; CDR3 protein: CASGTSYEQYF
J gene: TRBJ1-1; D gene: NA; V gene: TRBV7-2; clone size: NA; CDR3 DNA: TGTGCCAGCAGTCCGGAAAGGGGCACTGAAGCTTTCTTT; CDR3 protein: CASSPERGTEAFF
J gene: TRBJ1-5; D gene: NA; V gene: TRBV2; clone size: NA; CDR3 DNA: TGTGCCAGCATGGAACAGAGCCCGGGTGGCAATCAGCCCCAGCATTTT; CDR3 protein: CASMEQSPGGNQPQHF
J gene: TRBJ2-5; D gene: TRBD2; V gene: TRBV5-1; clone size: NA; CDR3 DNA: TGCGCCAGCAGCTTGGGGACTAGCGGGCAACGGGAGACCCAGTACTTC; CDR3 protein: CASSLGTSGQRETQYF
J gene: TRBJ2-7; D gene: TRBD1; V gene: TRBV18; clone size: once; CDR3 DNA: TGTGCCAGCTCCTTAGGACAGGGCTCCTACGAGCAGTACTTC; CDR3 protein: CASSLGQGSYEQYF
J gene: TRBJ2-1; D gene: TRBD2; V gene: TRBV29-1; clone size: NA; CDR3 DNA: TGCAGCGTCGGACTAGCGGGGGCCTACAATGAGCAGTTCTTC; CDR3 protein: CSVGLAGAYNEQFF
J gene: TRBJ2-1; D gene: TRBD1; V gene: TRBV29-1; clone size: NA; CDR3 DNA: TGCAGCGTTGAAAGGGGACAGGGGAGGGACAATGAGCAGTTCTTC; CDR3 protein: CSVERGQGRDNEQFF
J gene: TRBJ1-5; D gene: NA; V gene: TRBV27; clone size: NA; CDR3 DNA: TGTGCCAGCAGTTCGGAGGGGTTTAGGGGTCAGCCCCAGCATTTT; CDR3 protein: CASSSEGFRGQPQHF
J gene: TRBJ2-7; D gene: NA; V gene: TRBV7-9; clone size: NA; CDR3 DNA: TGTGCCAGCAGCTTAGCGCCCGTCGGGACCTACGAGCAGTACTTC; CDR3 protein: CASSLAPVGTYEQYF
J gene: TRBJ1-2; D gene: NA; V gene: TRBV5-1; clone size: once; CDR3 DNA: TGCGCCAGCAGCCCAGGGCACTATGGCTACACCTTC; CDR3 protein: CASSPGHYGYTF
J gene: TRBJ2-5; D gene: TRBD1; V gene: TRBV2; clone size: NA; CDR3 DNA: TGTGCCAGCAGCTTCGACAGGGAAGAGACCCAGTACTTC; CDR3 protein: CASSFDREETQYF
J gene: TRBJ2-5; D gene: NA; V gene: TRBV13; clone size: NA; CDR3 DNA: TGTGCCAGCAGCCCGGGACCCCTCGGTGGGGAGACCCAGTACTTC; CDR3 protein: CASSPGPLGGETQYF
J gene: TRBJ2-7; D gene: TRBD2; V gene: TRBV2; clone size: NA; CDR3 DNA: TGTGCCAGCAGTGACCCGGGACTAGCGGGGCCCGAGCAGTACTTC; CDR3 protein: CASSDPGLAGPEQYF
J gene: TRBJ1-1; D gene: TRBD1; V gene: TRBV7-9; clone size: once; CDR3 DNA: TGTGCCAGCAGCTTAGGGGGGGGACAGGTTGAAGCTTTCTTT; CDR3 protein: CASSLGGGQVEAFF
J gene: TRBJ2-1; D gene: NA; V gene: TRBV27; clone size: NA; CDR3 DNA: TGTGCCAGCAGCTTAACTCCCAATGAGCAGTTCTTC; CDR3 protein: CASSLTPNEQFF
J gene: TRBJ2-7; D gene: NA; V gene: TRBV6-1; clone size: NA; CDR3 DNA: TGTGCCTCTTCCGGGTATTGGGTGTACGAGCAGTACTTC; CDR3 protein: CASSGYWVYEQYF
J gene: TRBJ1-1; D gene: NA; V gene: TRBV4-1; clone size: NA; CDR3 DNA: TGCGCCAGCAGCCAGCGGACTGGGATGAACACTGAAGCTTTCTTT; CDR3 protein: CASSQRTGMNTEAFF
J gene: TRBJ1-5; D gene: NA; V gene: TRBV15; clone size: few; CDR3 DNA: TGTGCCACCAGCCCGAGAATCAATCAGCCCCAGCATTTT; CDR3 protein: CATSPRINQPQHF
J gene: TRBJ1-1; D gene: NA; V gene: TRBV12-5; clone size: NA; CDR3 DNA: TGTGCTAGTGCCCTGGGGGGCACTGAAGCTTTCTTT; CDR3 protein: CASALGGTEAFF
J gene: TRBJ2-3; D gene: TRBD1; V gene: TRBV5-4; clone size: NA; CDR3 DNA: TGTGCCAGCAGCTTGGCAACAGGGGGACCAGATACGCAGTATTTT; CDR3 protein: CASSLATGGPDTQYF
J gene: TRBJ1-1; D gene: NA; V gene: TRBV19; clone size: NA; CDR3 DNA: TGTGCCAGTAGTATAACAGGTTTAACTGAAGCTTTCTTT; CDR3 protein: CASSITGLTEAFF
J gene: TRBJ1-1; D gene: TRBD1; V gene: TRBV29-1; clone size: NA; CDR3 DNA: TGCAGCGCCGCCGGCAGGGGGGGGGATGAAGCTTTCTTT; CDR3 protein: CSAAGRGGDEAFF
J gene: TRBJ1-1; D gene: NA; V gene: TRBV6-5; clone size: NA; CDR3 DNA: TGTGCCAGCAGTTATAATTCGAACACTGAAGCTTTCTTT; CDR3 protein: CASSYNSNTEAFF
J gene: TRBJ2-5; D gene: NA; V gene: TRBV2; clone size: NA; CDR3 DNA: TGTGCCAGCAGTGCGGGGCCTGGGGAAGAGACCCAGTACTTC; CDR3 protein: CASSAGPGEETQYF
J gene: TRBJ2-7; D gene: TRBD1; V gene: TRBV2; clone size: few; CDR3 DNA: TGTGCCAGCAGTCGACAGGGAGAGTCCTACGAGCAGTACTTC; CDR3 protein: CASSRQGESYEQYF
J gene: TRBJ1-1; D gene: NA; V gene: TRBV6-5; clone size: NA; CDR3 DNA: TGTGCCAGCAGTTCTACCCAAGCGGAGGAGGCTGAAGCTTTCTTT; CDR3 protein: CASSSTQAEEAEAFF
J gene: TRBJ2-7; D gene: NA; V gene: TRBV18; clone size: NA; CDR3 DNA: TGTGCCAGCTCACCCTACAAGTCCTACGAGCAGTACTTC; CDR3 protein: CASSPYKSYEQYF
J gene: TRBJ1-5; D gene: NA; V gene: TRBV30; clone size: few; CDR3 DNA: TGTGCCTGGAGCGCAGGGTACAATCAGCCCCAGCATTTT; CDR3 protein: CAWSAGYNQPQHF
J gene: TRBJ1-1; D gene: NA; V gene: TRBV4-1; clone size: few; CDR3 DNA: TGCGCCAGCAGCCAAGATGGAGGGGGACCTGAAGCTTTCTTT; CDR3 protein: CASSQDGGGPEAFF
J gene: TRBJ1-5; D gene: TRBD1; V gene: TRBV27; clone size: NA; CDR3 DNA: TGTGCCAGCAGGGGACAGGGGGGGGATCAGCCCCAGCATTTT; CDR3 protein: CASRGQGGDQPQHF
J gene: TRBJ1-4; D gene: TRBD1; V gene: TRBV2; clone size: NA; CDR3 DNA: TGTGCCAGCAGTGAGGGACAGGGAAATGAAAAACTGTTTTTT; CDR3 protein: CASSEGQGNEKLFF
J gene: TRBJ1-2; D gene: TRBD1; V gene: TRBV5-8; clone size: NA; CDR3 DNA: TGTGCCAGCACCGTAAGACAGGGGGATAACTATGGCTACACCTTC; CDR3 protein: CASTVRQGDNYGYTF
J gene: TRBJ2-2; D gene: NA; V gene: TRBV9; clone size: NA; CDR3 DNA: TGTGCCAGCAGCGGTCATGGGGTACAGGGAGATGACACCGGGGAGCTGTTTTTT; CDR3 protein: CASSGHGVQGDDTGELFF
J gene: TRBJ1-1; D gene: NA; V gene: TRBV11-3; clone size: NA; CDR3 DNA: TGTGCCAGCAGCTTAGTGGGCCCGAACACTGAAGCTTTCTTT; CDR3 protein: CASSLVGPNTEAFF
J gene: TRBJ1-5; D gene: TRBD1; V gene: TRBV7-2; clone size: few; CDR3 DNA: TGTGCCAGCAGCTTAGGGGTCGGGACAGGAACTTATAGCAATCAGCCCCAGCATTTT; CDR3 protein: CASSLGVGTGTYSNQPQHF
J gene: TRBJ2-3; D gene: NA; V gene: TRBV5-1; clone size: NA; CDR3 DNA: TGCGCCAGCACCCGAGCTAGCACAGATACGCAGTATTTT; CDR3 protein: CASTRASTDTQYF
J gene: TRBJ2-1; D gene: TRBD1; V gene: TRBV19; clone size: NA; CDR3 DNA: TGTGCCAGTAGTATTAAGGTGGTTAGCGCGGGACAGGCACGCCCGGGGTACTACAATGAGCAGTTCTTC; CDR3 protein: CASSIKVVSAGQARPGYYNEQFF
J gene: TRBJ1-5; D gene: NA; V gene: TRBV7-8; clone size: NA; CDR3 DNA: TGTGCCAGCAGCTTAGCTCACGGTTATAGCAATCAGCCCCAGCATTTT; CDR3 protein: CASSLAHGYSNQPQHF
J gene: TRBJ2-1; D gene: NA; V gene: TRBV15; clone size: NA; CDR3 DNA: TGTGCCACCAGCAGGGCCCGGCGACAAGCCTACAATGAGCAGTTCTTC; CDR3 protein: CATSRARRQAYNEQFF
J gene: TRBJ1-1; D gene: TRBD1; V gene: TRBV2; clone size: NA; CDR3 DNA: TGTGCCAGCAGTCGGTCCCGGGACAGTTTCACTGAAGCTTTCTTT; CDR3 protein: CASSRSRDSFTEAFF
J gene: TRBJ2-3; D gene: TRBD2; V gene: TRBV4-1; clone size: NA; CDR3 DNA: TGCGCCAGCAGCCTCCCCGGGGGGAGCACAGATACGCAGTATTTT; CDR3 protein: CASSLPGGSTDTQYF
J gene: TRBJ1-5; D gene: NA; V gene: TRBV19; clone size: few; CDR3 DNA: TGTGCCAGTAGTATTGGGGAGAGCAATCAGCCCCAGCATTTT; CDR3 protein: CASSIGESNQPQHF
J gene: TRBJ2-7; D gene: NA; V gene: TRBV2; clone size: NA; CDR3 DNA: TGTGCCAGCACCGATAACTTCTACGAGCAGTACTTC; CDR3 protein: CASTDNFYEQYF
J gene: TRBJ1-2; D gene: NA; V gene: TRBV9; clone size: NA; CDR3 DNA: TGTGCCAGCAGCGTAGCTCAGGACGGATATGGCTACACCTTC; CDR3 protein: CASSVAQDGYGYTF
J gene: TRBJ1-5; D gene: NA; V gene: TRBV7-9; clone size: NA; CDR3 DNA: TGTGCCAGCAGCCAATCACTCGATCGAGGCAATCAGCCCCAGCATTTT; CDR3 protein: CASSQSLDRGNQPQHF